This TCR beta chain was documented in a study of naive and memory T cell subsets. CMV status came from CD4+ T cell IFNgamma after overnight CMV lysate stimulation of fresh PBMCs. CD8 T cells were positively selected from what remained after CD4 positive selection. Study outcomes and limitations: Especially in CD8 cells, naive repertoires contained a few larger clonotypes, possibly CD45RA-re-expressing memory cells.

This clonotype has only a few counts. The antigen is not known. The ends were cut back, 3 bases at V and 9 bases at J, with 11 bases in the middle. Germline CDR1 is SGHNT and CDR2 is YENEEA. The length of the CDR3 is 12 residues. The beta constant-region primer was an equimolar mix of two oligonucleotides covering TRBC1 and TRBC2. Nested alpha and beta constant-region primers with the SP2 primer drove four PCR rounds on ligated cDNA. From the UMI-ligation and nested PCR reads, TCRdb called clonotypes with MiXCR, one entry per CDR3 protein. In the table there are roughly 99,000 distinct CDR3 sequences, 11% of which are singletons.

This receptor was identified in a human donor in good health. This chain uses TRBV11-3 with TRBJ1-2; D possibly corresponds to TRBD1 (5 bases). Sequencing was done on a sample of naive CD4+ T cells from blood. CDR3 region: CASSLGDQSYTF. The CDR3 DNA follows: TGTGCCAGCAGCTTGGGGGACCAGAGCTACACCTTC. The variable domain in full, completed from reference TRBV11-3 and TRBJ1-2, reads EAGVVQSPRYKIIEKKQPVAFWCNPISGHNTLYWYLQNLGQGPELLIRYENEEAVDDSQLPKDRFSAERLKGVDSTLKIQPAELGDSAVYLCASSLGDQSYTFGSGTRLTVV.